A selection of T cell receptor beta chains follows, all from one sample in a study of T cells in narcolepsy. The data were produced by immunoSEQ multiplex PCR, yet TCRdb's version contains in-frame clones alone and is incomplete. Seen here are roughly 8,100 clones, 61% observed once, and the top ten hold about 21%. Sample: CD45RA- memory CD8+ T cells from PBMCs. Receptors originate from a human donor with narcolepsy. Each CDR3 is given with its conserved first and last residue. Fields, in order: clone size, V gene, D gene, J gene, CDR3 DNA, CDR3 protein. The D gene is left open where the match is weak. Rows give clone size only sometimes, using once, few, many, or a class for an expanded clone.

NA	TRBV4-1	NA	TRBJ1-6	TGCGCCAGCAGCCAAGACAAGTCGGAATCCTATAATTCACCCCTCCACTTT	CASSQDKSESYNSPLHF
once	TRBV23-1	NA	TRBJ2-2	TGCGCCAGCAGTCAATCAGGGGGGAACACCGGGGAGCTGTTTTTT	CASSQSGGNTGELFF
NA	TRBV4-3	NA	TRBJ1-6	TGCGCCAGCAGCCAAAGGGGGAATTCACCCCTCCACTTT	CASSQRGNSPLHF
NA	TRBV7-8	TRBD1	TRBJ1-1	TGTGCCAGCAGCTTAGTTTTAGGGGGCACCACTGAAGCTTTCTTT	CASSLVLGGTTEAFF
NA	TRBV30	TRBD1	TRBJ2-2	TGTGCCTGGGGACAGGGGTTAGGCACCGGGGAGCTGTTTTTT	CAWGQGLGTGELFF
NA	TRBV13	NA	TRBJ1-4	TGTGCCAGCAGCTTATATCGTTTACGAACTAATGAAAAACTGTTTTTT	CASSLYRLRTNEKLFF
NA	TRBV4-2	NA	TRBJ2-1	TGTGCCAGCAGCCAAGATGAGGGAGGGGGCACTTCTGAGCAGTTCTTC	CASSQDEGGGTSEQFF
large	TRBV13	NA	TRBJ2-7	TGTGCCAGCAGCTCTAGGGGGATAGGGGGGCCTAACTCCTACGAGCAGTACTTC	CASSSRGIGGPNSYEQYF
NA	TRBV6-1	NA	TRBJ2-1	TGTGCCAGCAGTGACGGGAGCTCCTACAATGAGCAGTTCTTC	CASSDGSSYNEQFF
few	TRBV21-1	NA	TRBJ1-1	TGTGCCAGCAGTTATTTCGGGGGTACCACTGAAGCTTTCTTT	CASSYFGGTTEAFF
NA	TRBV11-2	NA	TRBJ2-2	TGTGCCAGCAGCTTAGTTCCATCGAACACCGGGGAGCTGTTTTTT	CASSLVPSNTGELFF
NA	TRBV7-3	TRBD1	TRBJ2-7	TGTGCCAGCAGCTTAACCCCAGGGGGCCAGGAGCAGTACTTC	CASSLTPGGQEQYF
NA	TRBV7-8	TRBD1	TRBJ1-1	TGTGCCAGCAGCTTGAACCACAGGGGCATGGACACTGAAGCTTTCTTT	CASSLNHRGMDTEAFF
NA	TRBV7-3	NA	TRBJ2-1	TGTGCCAGCAGCCCAGATATCGGGCACTACAATGAGCAGTTCTTC	CASSPDIGHYNEQFF
NA	TRBV6-4	NA	TRBJ2-2	TGTGCCAGCAGTGCGGCAGGGGACACCGGGGAGCTGTTTTTT	CASSAAGDTGELFF
NA	TRBV5-3	TRBD1	TRBJ2-3	TGTGCCAGAAGGCGGAAACAGGGGTCGTACACAGATACGCAGTATTTT	CARRRKQGSYTDTQYF
NA	TRBV7-2	NA	TRBJ1-6	TGTGCCAGCAGCCTCCTTCCCCCAGGGGAGAATTCACCCCTCCACTTT	CASSLLPPGENSPLHF
NA	TRBV19	NA	TRBJ2-7	TGTGCCAGTTCGAACGGACGGTTAGATCACGAGCAGTACTTC	CASSNGRLDHEQYF
NA	TRBV11-2	NA	TRBJ1-2	TGTGCCAGCAGTTACTCCGGGACCGAAACCTATGGCTACACCTTC	CASSYSGTETYGYTF
few	TRBV7-9	NA	TRBJ1-1	TGTGCCAGCAGCTTAGACACTGAAGCTTTCTTT	CASSLDTEAFF
NA	TRBV6-6	NA	TRBJ2-1	TGTGCCAGCAGTTACGGTCGTTACAGGGAGAATGAGCAGTTCTTC	CASSYGRYRENEQFF
NA	TRBV19	NA	TRBJ1-5	TGTGCCAGTAGTCTTAGGAGCCGGACTAATCAGCCCCAGCATTTT	CASSLRSRTNQPQHF
NA	TRBV5-4	NA	TRBJ2-7	TGTGCCAGCAGCCAAGAGCCCGACGGGTCCTACGAGCAGTACTTC	CASSQEPDGSYEQYF
NA	TRBV2	TRBD2	TRBJ2-3	TGTGCCAGCAGTATAGGACTAGCGGGGGATACGCAGTATTTT	CASSIGLAGDTQYF
NA	TRBV4-2	TRBD1	TRBJ1-5	TGTGCCAGCAGCCAAGGACAGGGGTATCAGCCCCAGCATTTT	CASSQGQGYQPQHF
NA	TRBV27	NA	TRBJ1-2	TGTGCCAGCAGTTTGAGGCAGGGGTATGGCTACACCTTC	CASSLRQGYGYTF
NA	TRBV9	NA	TRBJ1-1	TGTGCCAGCAGCGTAGGGGAGGGACACCTTTTGGACACTGAAGCTTTCTTT	CASSVGEGHLLDTEAFF
NA	TRBV6-5	NA	TRBJ2-1	TGTGCCAGCAGTTACTTGGACTACAATGAGCAGTTCTTC	CASSYLDYNEQFF
NA	TRBV30	NA	TRBJ1-1	TGTGCCTGGAGCCTCGGGGGGAACACTGAAGCTTTCTTT	CAWSLGGNTEAFF
medium-sized	TRBV5-6	NA	TRBJ1-1	TGTGCCAGCACCACCTTAGGAACTGAAGCTTTCTTT	CASTTLGTEAFF
NA	TRBV11-3	NA	TRBJ2-1	TGTGCCAGCAGCGCAACCTACAATGAGCAGTTCTTC	CASSATYNEQFF
NA	TRBV6-5	NA	TRBJ1-5	TGTGCCAGCAGTGAAAGTACTGGCAATCAGCCCCAGCATTTT	CASSESTGNQPQHF
once	TRBV4-1	NA	TRBJ1-5	TGCGCCAGCAGCCAACCGAGACCTGATACCCAGCATTTT	CASSQPRPDTQHF
NA	TRBV19	NA	TRBJ1-1	TGTGCCAGTAGTATTCTGTCCGGGATCCCTGGAGCTTTCTTT	CASSILSGIPGAFF
once	TRBV6-1	NA	TRBJ2-2	TGTGCCAGCAGTGAACAGGCGGATACCGGGGAGCTGTTTTTT	CASSEQADTGELFF
few	TRBV11-3	TRBD1	TRBJ2-7	TGTGCCAGCAGCTTACACAGGGGCTTCTCCTACGAGCAGTACTTC	CASSLHRGFSYEQYF
NA	TRBV30	NA	TRBJ2-3	TGTGCCTGGAGTTTGGGGGCTGGCACAGATACGCAGTATTTT	CAWSLGAGTDTQYF
NA	TRBV11-2	NA	TRBJ2-7	TGTGCCAGCAGCTTAGATCCGGACACAAACTACGAGCAGTACTTC	CASSLDPDTNYEQYF
medium-sized	TRBV2	NA	TRBJ2-5	TGTGCCAGCAGTGAACGGACAGGAGGGAGGGAGACCCAGTACTTC	CASSERTGGRETQYF
medium-sized	TRBV19	NA	TRBJ1-1	TGTGCCAGTAGTCTAATAATGAACACTGAAGCTTTCTTT	CASSLIMNTEAFF
NA	TRBV6-5	NA	TRBJ2-7	TGTGCCAGCAGTACCGGGACAAAGGGCGAGCAGTACTTC	CASSTGTKGEQYF
NA	TRBV6-4	NA	TRBJ1-1	TGTGCCAGCAGTGACTCGGACAACACTGAAGCTTTCTTT	CASSDSDNTEAFF
NA	TRBV4-3	NA	TRBJ2-1	TGCGCCAGCAGCCAAGCAGGGGGGGGAGGGTACAATGAGCAGTTCTTC	CASSQAGGGGYNEQFF
NA	TRBV21-1	NA	TRBJ2-3	TGTGCCAGCAGCAAACCGACAGGGGAGAACTACTGCACAGATACGCAGTATTTT	CASSKPTGENYCTDTQYF
NA	TRBV4-2	TRBD2	TRBJ2-3	TGTGCCAGCAGCCTAGCGGGGCGGGGGGCCTTCAGAGATACGCAGTATTTT	CASSLAGRGAFRDTQYF
NA	TRBV9	NA	TRBJ1-1	TGTGCCAGCAGCGTAGATACGGCCTACACTGAAGCTTTCTTT	CASSVDTAYTEAFF
NA	TRBV2	NA	TRBJ2-7	TGTGCCAGCAGTGTCCTTACCTACGAGCAGTACTTC	CASSVLTYEQYF
NA	TRBV2	NA	TRBJ2-1	TGTGCCACCCAGGGGGAGGGGGAGTACAATGAGCAGTTCTTC	CATQGEGEYNEQFF
few	TRBV6-6	NA	TRBJ1-5	TGTGCCAGCAGCCTTCGGGGGGCCGGCAATCAGCCCCAGCATTTT	CASSLRGAGNQPQHF
few	TRBV27	TRBD1	TRBJ1-5	TGTGCCAGCAGTGAGGGGGGACAGGGAGGTCAGCCCCAGCATTTT	CASSEGGQGGQPQHF
NA	TRBV11-1	TRBD1	TRBJ2-5	TGTGCCAGCAGCTTGGGACAGTATCAAGAGACCCAGTACTTC	CASSLGQYQETQYF
NA	TRBV7-3	NA	TRBJ1-1	TGTGCCAGCAGCTTAGTACCCAGCAGCACTGAAGCTTTCTTT	CASSLVPSSTEAFF
once	TRBV7-9	TRBD2	TRBJ2-3	TGTGCCAGCAAAAGACTAGCGGGGGGCATCACAGATACGCAGTATTTT	CASKRLAGGITDTQYF
once	TRBV28	NA	TRBJ2-7	TGTGCCAGCAGTTTTAGGGGGAAACCCTACGAGCAGTACTTC	CASSFRGKPYEQYF
NA	TRBV21-1	NA	TRBJ1-3	TGTGCCAGCAGACACACCGTACTACAACACGCACGAAACACCATATATTTT	CASRHTVLQHARNTIYF
once	TRBV4-3	NA	TRBJ1-5	TGCGCCAGCAGCCAAGATCTTACTGCACACTATAGCAATCAGCCCCAGCATTTT	CASSQDLTAHYSNQPQHF
few	TRBV4-3	NA	TRBJ2-6	TGCGCCAGCAGCCAAGATCCTCAGGCCTCTGGGGCCAACGTCCTGACTTTC	CASSQDPQASGANVLTF
NA	TRBV29-1	NA	TRBJ2-3	TGCAGCGCCCCAATAAGCACAGATACGCAGTATTTT	CSAPISTDTQYF
few	TRBV7-3	TRBD1	TRBJ2-7	TGTGCCAGCAGCCATATACAGGGGGCAGGTGAGCAGTACTTC	CASSHIQGAGEQYF
medium-sized	TRBV10-1	NA	TRBJ1-4	TGCGCCAGCAGTGAGTCCATGGGGGACAATGAAAAACTGTTTTTT	CASSESMGDNEKLFF